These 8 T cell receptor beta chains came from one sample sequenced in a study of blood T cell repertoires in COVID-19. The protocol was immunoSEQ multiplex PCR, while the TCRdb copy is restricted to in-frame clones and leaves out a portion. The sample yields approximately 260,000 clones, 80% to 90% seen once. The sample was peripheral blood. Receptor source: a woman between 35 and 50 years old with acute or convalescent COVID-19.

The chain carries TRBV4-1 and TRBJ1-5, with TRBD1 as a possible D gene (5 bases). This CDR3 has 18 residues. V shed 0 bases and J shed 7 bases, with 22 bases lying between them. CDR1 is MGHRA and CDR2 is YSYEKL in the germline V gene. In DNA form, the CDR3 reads TGCGCCAGCAGCCAAGATCGAGGCGAAGGGTTAAAGGGGCAGCCCCAGCATTTT. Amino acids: CASSQDRGEGLKGQPQHF.

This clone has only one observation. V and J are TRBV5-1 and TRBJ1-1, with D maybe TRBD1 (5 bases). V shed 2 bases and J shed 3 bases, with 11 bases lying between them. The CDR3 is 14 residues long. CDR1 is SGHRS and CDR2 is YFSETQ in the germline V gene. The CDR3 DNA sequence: TGCGCCAGCAGCTTCAGGGTTGGAGACACTGAAGCTTTCTTT. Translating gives CASSFRVGDTEAFF.

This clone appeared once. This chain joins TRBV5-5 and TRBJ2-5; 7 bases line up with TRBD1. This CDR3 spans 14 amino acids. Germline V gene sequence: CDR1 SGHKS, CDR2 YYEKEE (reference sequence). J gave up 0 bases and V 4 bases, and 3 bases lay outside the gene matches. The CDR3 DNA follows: TGTGCCAGCAGCGTGACAGGGAACCAAGAGACCCAGTACTTC. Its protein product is CASSVTGNQETQYF.

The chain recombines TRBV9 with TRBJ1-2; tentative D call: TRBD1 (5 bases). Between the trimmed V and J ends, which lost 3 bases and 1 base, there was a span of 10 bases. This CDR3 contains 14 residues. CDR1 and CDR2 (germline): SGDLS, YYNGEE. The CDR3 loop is CASSGPDSNYGYTF. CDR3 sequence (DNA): TGTGCCAGCAGCGGACCCGACAGTAACTATGGCTACACCTTC.

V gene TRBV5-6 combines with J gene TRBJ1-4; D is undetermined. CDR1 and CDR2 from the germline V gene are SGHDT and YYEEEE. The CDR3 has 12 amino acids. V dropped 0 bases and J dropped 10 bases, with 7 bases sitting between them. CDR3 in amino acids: CASSLAARKLFF. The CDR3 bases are TGTGCCAGCAGCTTGGCTGCGAGAAAACTGTTTTTT.

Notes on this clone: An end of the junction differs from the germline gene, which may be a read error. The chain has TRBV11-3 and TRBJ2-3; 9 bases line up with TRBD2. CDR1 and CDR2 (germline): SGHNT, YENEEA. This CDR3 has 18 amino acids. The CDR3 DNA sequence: TGTGCCAGCAGCCTAGAGGCGGGGGGGTACTCTAGCACAGATACGCAGTATTTT. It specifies CASSLEAGGYSSTDTQYF.

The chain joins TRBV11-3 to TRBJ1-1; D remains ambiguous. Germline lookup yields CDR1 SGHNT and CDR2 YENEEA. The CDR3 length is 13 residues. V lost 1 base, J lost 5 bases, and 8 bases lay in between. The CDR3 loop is CASSLVYRTEAFF. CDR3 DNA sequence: TGTGCCAGCAGCTTAGTATATCGGACTGAAGCTTTCTTT.

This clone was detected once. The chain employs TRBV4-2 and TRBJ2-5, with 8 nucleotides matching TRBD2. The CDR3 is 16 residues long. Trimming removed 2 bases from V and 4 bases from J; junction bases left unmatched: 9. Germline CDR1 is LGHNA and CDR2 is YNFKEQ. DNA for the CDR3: TGTGCCAGCAGCCAAAGAAGGACTAGCAGGTCAGAGACCCAGTACTTC. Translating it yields CASSQRRTSRSETQYF.